The text below deals with one T cell receptor (beta chain). As part of library construction, unique molecular identifiers were attached to individual cDNA molecules. TCRdb processed the 5' RACE reads anew with MiXCR; each CDR3 protein has one entry. The sample consists of about 56,000 distinct CDR3 sequences, over 9.5% of them appearing once. The data originate from a study of early T cells in non-severe SARS-CoV-2 infection. The CDR3 covers 13 residues. Deletions cut 3 bases from V and 4 bases from J, with 7 bases between. In germline, CDR1 is SGHTA, CDR2 FQGTGA. The TCR comes from an adult who was a healthcare worker with PCR-confirmed SARS-CoV-2 infection or an uninfected control (not recorded which). The specimen was whole blood. The rearrangement uses TRBV7-3 and TRBJ1-5, with D perhaps TRBD1 (6 bases). In DNA form, the CDR3 reads TGTGCCAGCAGCTTGGGGGCTAATCAGCCCCAGCATTTT. It specifies CASSLGANQPQHF.